Described below is a single T cell receptor beta chain sequence and its context. CDR1 is LNHDA and CDR2 is SQIVND in the germline V gene (reference sequence). The CDR3 extends over 13 amino acids. V lost 9 bases, J lost 0 bases, and 11 bases lay in between. These data originate in a study of CD8+CD57+ T cells in acquired aplastic anemia. Turning to the study itself: DNA per sorted CD4+ or CD8+ sample ranged roughly 0.19 to 27.4 ug, averaging about 2.9 ug.

TCR beta VDJ and CDR3 profiles were obtained from a genomic DNA template. Each CDR3 protein is one row after TCRdb ran MiXCR on the reads. Of approximately 270,000 distinct CDR3 sequences detected, 55% to 65% appear once; the ten largest clones hold around 7.6%. What was sequenced was sorted CD4+, CD8+, or CD8+CD57+ T cells (not recorded which) from PBMCs. The clonotype comes from a human donor with severe aplastic anemia or a healthy control (not recorded which). The V call is TRBV19, the J call TRBJ1-1, with D possibly TRBD1 on 6 matching bases. The CDR3 DNA is TGTGCCAGCGGGGGCCCCATGAACACTGAAGCTTTCTTT. Translation: CASGGPMNTEAFF.